Below, one TCR beta chain is given with its context. Method: immunoSEQ multiplex PCR; TCRdb's copy keeps in-frame clones and lacks some. The sample contains about 410,000 clones, over 75% of which appear only once. Germline CDR1 reads LNHDA; CDR2 reads SQIVND (reference sequence). The V and J ends lost 1 base and 3 bases respectively, with 6 bases between them. The CDR3 is 13 residues long. This specimen belongs to a study of blood T cell repertoires in COVID-19. Study-level background: From T cells, B-cell-depleted T cells, or PBMCs came the material, which was cDNA or gDNA.

The V gene is TRBV19, the J gene TRBJ1-2; D unclear. Specimen: peripheral blood. The TCR sequence derives from a woman aged 40 to 50 with COVID-19, enrolled during active disease. The CDR3 spells CASSIVTDYGYTF. CDR3 sequence (DNA): TGTGCCAGTAGTATAGTCACAGACTATGGCTACACCTTC.